The following is a T cell receptor beta chain sequence with its context. Time point: 2015-2016 season, 7 days after influenza vaccination. This record comes from a study of follicular helper T cells after annual influenza vaccination. The length of the CDR3 is 15 residues. The ends lost 4 bases at V and 7 bases at J; junction bases unmatched: 14. Germline V gene lookup returns CDR1 SGHNT and CDR2 YYREEE (reference sequence). Only in-frame clones appear in the TCRdb table, and some are missing; sequencing was by immunoSEQ multiplex PCR. The table includes 8,500 to 11,000 clones, less than 90% detected once.

This receptor was taken from an adult who received the influenza vaccine. The material sequenced was CXCR5- memory CD4+ T cells sorted from blood, taken 7 days after influenza vaccination. This rearrangement joins TRBV5-4 to TRBJ2-7; TRBD2 matches 7 bases. This chain's CDR3 is CASSPGTTIGREQYF. For the CDR3, the DNA is TGTGCCAGCAGCCCAGGGACTACCATAGGGAGAGAGCAGTACTTC.